The 16 T cell receptor beta chains in this list originate from one sample, sequenced in a study of T cell responses to AZD1222 COVID-19 vaccine. Sequenced by immunoSEQ multiplex PCR; TCRdb stores in-frame clones only, minus some. This sample carries around 130,000 clones, approximately 92% of them seen once, and the ten largest clones take approximately 3.4%. The source was peripheral blood, collected on day 0 of AZD1222 vaccination. The receptors shown here come from an adult in good health.

CDR3: CASSQDFLPGSTGNTIYF. The CDR3 bases are TGCGCCAGCAGCCAAGATTTTTTACCGGGATCGACTGGAAACACCATATATTTT. The chain links TRBV4-3 to TRBJ1-3; D unresolved. Germline assignment: CDR1 LGHNA and CDR2 YSLEER. The CDR3 has 18 residues. Between the trimmed V and J ends, which lost 0 bases and 2 bases, there was a span of 17 bases.

This rearrangement joins TRBV30 to TRBJ2-1; D is tentatively TRBD1 or TRBD2 (6 bases each). V dropped 2 bases and J dropped 10 bases, with 21 bases sitting between them. CDR1 and CDR2 from the germline V gene are GTSNPN and SVGIG (reference sequence). The CDR3 covers 15 residues. As DNA, the CDR3 is TGTGCCTGGAGTCGGGGCGGGACATCCGTGGGGGAGCAGTTCTTC. Protein product: CAWSRGGTSVGEQFF.

The chain uses TRBV28 and TRBJ1-1, with 7 bases matching TRBD1. The CDR3 is 15 residues long. The V gene end was trimmed by 7 bases and the J gene end by 5 bases; junction bases not matched to a gene: 13. Germline CDR1 MDHEN, CDR2 SYDVKM. The CDR3 sequence is CASTPPTGRGTEAFF. CDR3 nucleotide sequence: TGTGCCAGCACTCCTCCGACAGGGAGGGGAACTGAAGCTTTCTTT.

This chain joins TRBV7-8 and TRBJ1-2, with 10 bases identical to TRBD1. CDR3 length: 16 amino acids. Trimming cost V 5 bases and J 2 bases; bases outside gene matches: 8. Per germline, CDR1 SGHVS and CDR2 FQNEAQ. This CDR3 reads CASSPTPTGGNYGYTF. The CDR3 nucleotides read TGTGCCAGCAGCCCAACGCCGACAGGGGGCAACTATGGCTACACCTTC.

This chain connects TRBV27 to TRBJ1-1, with D uncertain. Trimming took off 2 bases at V and 1 base at J, with 5 bases between the two ends. The CDR3 is 13 residues long. Germline V gene data show CDR1 as MNHEY and CDR2 as SMNVEV (reference sequence). CDR3 in amino acids: CASSLGENTEAFF. In nucleotides, the CDR3 is TGTGCCAGCAGTTTAGGGGAGAACACTGAAGCTTTCTTT.

This chain links TRBV14 with TRBJ2-1; D gene unclear. The V and J ends lost 1 base and 8 bases respectively, with 3 bases between them. CDR3 length: 11 residues. Germline V lookup: CDR1 SGHDN, CDR2 FVKESK. CDR3 residues: CASSQGYEQFF. The CDR3 bases are TGTGCCAGCAGCCAAGGTTATGAGCAGTTCTTC.

The J gene is TRBJ1-1, the V gene TRBV12-3 or TRBV12-4; no clear D gene. The germline V and J ends were trimmed by 6 bases and 2 bases, with 4 bases remaining between them. The CDR3 has 11 amino acids. The DNA for the CDR3 is TGTGCCAGCAGCTCAAACACTGAAGCTTTCTTT. Translated, it gives CASSSNTEAFF.

The J gene is TRBJ2-3, the V gene TRBV5-1; 7 nucleotides line up with TRBD2. Unmatched junction bases numbered 14, after V lost 4 bases and J lost 6 bases. CDR1 and CDR2 from the germline V gene are SGHRS and YFSETQ. CDR3 length: 16 amino acids. CDR3 residues: CASSISGPLEWDTQYF. The CDR3 nucleotides are TGCGCCAGCAGCATTAGCGGGCCCCTGGAGTGGGATACGCAGTATTTT.

The chain uses TRBV11-2 and TRBJ2-7; 7 nucleotides line up with TRBD1. The CDR3 has 15 residues. Germline values: CDR1 SGHAT, CDR2 FQNNGV. V lost 0 bases to trimming and J lost 5 bases; unmatched junction nucleotides: 7. CDR3 in amino acids: CASSLDRGQMNEQYF. DNA for the CDR3: TGTGCCAGCAGCTTAGATAGGGGACAGATGAACGAGCAGTACTTC.

The gene calls are TRBV19 and TRBJ2-7; TRBD1 is a possible D gene (5 bases). Trimming left V 11 bases short and J 2 bases short, with 10 bases between. The length of the CDR3 is 11 residues. Germline assignment: CDR1 LNHDA and CDR2 SQIVND (reference sequence). The CDR3 region has the DNA TGTGCCCTTTGGGGCCCCTACGAGCAGTACTTC. It translates to CALWGPYEQYF.

The CDR3 sequence: CASSQDLGGTQPQHF. The DNA of the CDR3 is TGTGCCAGCAGCCAAGATTTAGGGGGCACGCAGCCCCAGCATTTT. The gene calls are TRBV3-1 (or the pseudogene TRBV3-2) and TRBJ1-5, with 7 bases identical to TRBD1. Germline V gene data show CDR1 as LGHDT and CDR2 as YNNKEL (reference sequence). This CDR3 comprises 15 residues. V dropped 0 bases and J dropped 7; count of bases not matched to a gene: 6.

The J gene is TRBJ1-1, the V gene TRBV11-2; no firm D call. Trimming shortened V by 2 bases and J by 0 bases, and 10 bases separated the two germline ends. Germline V gives CDR1 SGHAT, CDR2 FQNNGV. There are 15 residues in the CDR3. The DNA of the CDR3 is TGTGCCAGCAGCTTATTGCGGCACTTGAACACTGAAGCTTTCTTT. Its translation: CASSLLRHLNTEAFF.

The CDR3 DNA reads as TGTGCCAGCAGTTATACCGGGACAGTCTCCTACGAGCAGTACTTC. This gives the protein CASSYTGTVSYEQYF. The chain is built from TRBV28 and TRBJ2-7; 7 bases fit TRBD1. Germline CDR1 MDHEN, CDR2 SYDVKM. V lost 4 bases and J lost 0; bases outside the gene matches: 6. The CDR3 loop spans 15 amino acids.

CDR3 sequence reads: CASSVLADTEAFF. As DNA, the CDR3 is TGTGCCAGCAGCGTACTGGCAGACACTGAAGCTTTCTTT. V is TRBV9 and J is TRBJ1-1; the D is unclear. V dropped 1 base and J dropped 3 bases, with 7 bases sitting between them. The CDR3 covers 13 residues. Germline V CDR1 and CDR2: SGDLS, YYNGEE.

The chain uses TRBV5-1 and TRBJ1-2; TRBD1 matches 7 bases. The CDR3 sequence is 15 residues long. Germline V gene sequence: CDR1 SGHRS, CDR2 YFSETQ. The ends lost 2 bases at V and 4 bases at J; junction bases unmatched: 8. The CDR3 DNA reads TGCGCCAGCAGCTTTAAGGACAGGATATTCTATGGCTACACCTTC. Translation: CASSFKDRIFYGYTF.

This clone was observed once. The rearrangement uses TRBV13 and TRBJ2-4; perhaps TRBD1 as D (6 bases). Per the germline V gene, CDR1 is PRHDT and CDR2 is FYEKMQ (reference sequence). V lost 6 bases to trimming and J lost 3 bases, with 12 bases between them. This CDR3 has 14 residues. Here the CDR3 reads CASRTRGGKNIQYF. Here the CDR3 DNA reads TGTGCCAGCAGGACCAGGGGCGGCAAAAACATTCAGTACTTC.